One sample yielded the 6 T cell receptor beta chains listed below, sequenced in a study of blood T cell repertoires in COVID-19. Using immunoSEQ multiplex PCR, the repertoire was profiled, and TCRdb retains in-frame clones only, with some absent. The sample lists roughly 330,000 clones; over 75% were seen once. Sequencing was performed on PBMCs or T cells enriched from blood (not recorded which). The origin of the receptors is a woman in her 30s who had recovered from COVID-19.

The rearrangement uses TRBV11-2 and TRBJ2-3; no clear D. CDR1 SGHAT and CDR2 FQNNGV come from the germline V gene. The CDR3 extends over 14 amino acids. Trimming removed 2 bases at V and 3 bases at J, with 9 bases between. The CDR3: CASSLRVGTDTQYF. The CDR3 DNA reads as TGTGCCAGCAGCTTACGGGTCGGGACAGATACGCAGTATTTT.

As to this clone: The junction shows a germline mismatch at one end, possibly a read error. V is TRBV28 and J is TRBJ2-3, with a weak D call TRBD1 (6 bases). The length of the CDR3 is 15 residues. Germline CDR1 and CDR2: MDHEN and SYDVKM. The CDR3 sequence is CASSFRDTYTDTQYF. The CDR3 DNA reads TGTGCCAGTAGTTTTCGGGACACTTACACAGATACGCAGTATTTT.

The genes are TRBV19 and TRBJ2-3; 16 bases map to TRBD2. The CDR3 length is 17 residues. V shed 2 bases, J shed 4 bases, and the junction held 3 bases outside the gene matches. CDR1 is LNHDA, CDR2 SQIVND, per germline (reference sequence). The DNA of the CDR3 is TGTGCCAGTAGTATAAGGGGACTAGCGGGGGGGGCAGATACGCAGTATTTT. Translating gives CASSIRGLAGGADTQYF.

Here the CDR3 reads CASSVGRDNEQFF. The CDR3, as DNA: TGTGCCAGCAGTGTCGGGAGAGACAATGAGCAGTTCTTC. The chain recombines TRBV6-4 with TRBJ2-1; D may be TRBD2 (6 bases). V gave up 4 bases and J gave up 5 bases, with 9 bases separating them. The V gene's germline CDR1 is MRHNA and CDR2 SNTAGT. The CDR3 has 13 residues.

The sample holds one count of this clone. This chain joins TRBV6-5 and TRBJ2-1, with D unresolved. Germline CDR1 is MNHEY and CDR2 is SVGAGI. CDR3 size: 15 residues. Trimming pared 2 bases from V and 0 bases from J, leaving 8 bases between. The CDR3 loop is CASSYQIFSYNEQFF. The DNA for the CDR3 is TGTGCCAGCAGTTACCAGATATTCTCCTACAATGAGCAGTTCTTC.

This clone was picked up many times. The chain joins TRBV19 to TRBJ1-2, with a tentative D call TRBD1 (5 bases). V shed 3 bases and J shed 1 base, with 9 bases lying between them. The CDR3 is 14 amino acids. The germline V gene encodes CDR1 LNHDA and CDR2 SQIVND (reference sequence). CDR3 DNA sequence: TGTGCCAGTAGTATCAGGGCTTTTAACTATGGCTACACCTTC. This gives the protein CASSIRAFNYGYTF.